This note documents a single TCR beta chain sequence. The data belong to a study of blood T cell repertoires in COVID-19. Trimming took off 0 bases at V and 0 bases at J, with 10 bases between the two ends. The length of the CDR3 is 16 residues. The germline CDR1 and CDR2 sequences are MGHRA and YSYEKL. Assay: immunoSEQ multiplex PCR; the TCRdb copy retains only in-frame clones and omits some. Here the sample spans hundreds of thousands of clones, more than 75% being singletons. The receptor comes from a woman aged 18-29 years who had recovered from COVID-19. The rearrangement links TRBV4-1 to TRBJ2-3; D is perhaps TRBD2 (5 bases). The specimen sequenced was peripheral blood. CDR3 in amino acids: CASSQDGGVSTDTQYF. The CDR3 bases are TGCGCCAGCAGCCAAGATGGAGGCGTGAGCACAGATACGCAGTATTTT.